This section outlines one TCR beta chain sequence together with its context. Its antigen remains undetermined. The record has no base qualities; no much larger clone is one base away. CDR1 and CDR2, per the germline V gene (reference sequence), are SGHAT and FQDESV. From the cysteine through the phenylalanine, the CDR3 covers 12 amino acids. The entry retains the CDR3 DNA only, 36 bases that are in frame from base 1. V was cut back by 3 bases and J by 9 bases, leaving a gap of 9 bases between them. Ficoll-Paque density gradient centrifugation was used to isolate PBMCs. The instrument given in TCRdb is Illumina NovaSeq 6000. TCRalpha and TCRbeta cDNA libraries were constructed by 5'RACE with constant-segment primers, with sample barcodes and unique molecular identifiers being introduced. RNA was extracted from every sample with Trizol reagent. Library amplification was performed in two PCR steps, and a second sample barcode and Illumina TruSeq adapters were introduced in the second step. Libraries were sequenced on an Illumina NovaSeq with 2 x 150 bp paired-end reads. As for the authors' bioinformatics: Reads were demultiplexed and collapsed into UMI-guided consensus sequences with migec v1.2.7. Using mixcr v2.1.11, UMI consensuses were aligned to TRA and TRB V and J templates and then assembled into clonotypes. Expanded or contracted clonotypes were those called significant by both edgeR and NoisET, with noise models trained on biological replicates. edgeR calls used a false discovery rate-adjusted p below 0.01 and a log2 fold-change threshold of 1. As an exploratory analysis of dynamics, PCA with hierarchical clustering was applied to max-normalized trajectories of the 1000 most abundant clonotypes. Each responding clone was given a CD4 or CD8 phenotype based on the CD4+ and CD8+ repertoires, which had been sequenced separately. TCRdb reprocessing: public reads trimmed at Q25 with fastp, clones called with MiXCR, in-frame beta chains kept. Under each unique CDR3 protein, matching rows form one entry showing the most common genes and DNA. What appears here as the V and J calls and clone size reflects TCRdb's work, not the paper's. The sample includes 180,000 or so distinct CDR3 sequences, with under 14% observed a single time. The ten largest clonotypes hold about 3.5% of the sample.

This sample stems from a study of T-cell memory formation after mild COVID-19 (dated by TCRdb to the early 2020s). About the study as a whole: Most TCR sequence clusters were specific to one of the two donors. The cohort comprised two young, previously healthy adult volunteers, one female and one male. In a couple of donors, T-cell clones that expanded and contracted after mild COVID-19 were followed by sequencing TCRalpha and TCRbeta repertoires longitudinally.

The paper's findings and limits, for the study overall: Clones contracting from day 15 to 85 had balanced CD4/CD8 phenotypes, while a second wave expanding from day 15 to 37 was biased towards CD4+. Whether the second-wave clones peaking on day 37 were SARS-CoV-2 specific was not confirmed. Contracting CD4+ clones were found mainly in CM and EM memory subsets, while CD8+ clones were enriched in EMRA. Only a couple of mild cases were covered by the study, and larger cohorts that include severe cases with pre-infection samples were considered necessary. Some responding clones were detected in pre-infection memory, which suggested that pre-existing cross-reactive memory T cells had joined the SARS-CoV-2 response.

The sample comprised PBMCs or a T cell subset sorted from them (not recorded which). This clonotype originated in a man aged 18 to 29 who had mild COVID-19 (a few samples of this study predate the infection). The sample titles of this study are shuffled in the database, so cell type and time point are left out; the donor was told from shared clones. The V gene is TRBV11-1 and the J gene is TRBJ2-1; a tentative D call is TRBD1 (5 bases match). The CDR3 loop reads CASSLDISEQFF. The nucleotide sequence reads TGTGCCAGCAGCTTGGACATTAGTGAGCAGTTCTTC.